Listed below are T cell receptor beta chains from one sample, sequenced in a study of beta chain features in type 1 diabetes. The repertoire was sequenced with immunoSEQ multiplex PCR; TCRdb's copy has only in-frame clones and lacks some. The sample has 430,000 or so clones, over 10% seen once. Specimen: naive CD4+ T cells from blood. Source of these receptors: a woman aged 18-29 years in good health. Each CDR3 is given with its conserved first and last residue. D genes are given only for firm matches. Only part of the rows carry a size: once, few, many, or a class if the clone is expanded.

clone_size: NA; v_call: TRBV7-9; d_call: NA; j_call: TRBJ1-5; cdr3_nt: TGTGCCAGCAGCCCCGGGACGGGAGAGAATCAGCCCCAGCATTTT; cdr3_aa: CASSPGTGENQPQHF
clone_size: NA; v_call: TRBV6-5; d_call: NA; j_call: TRBJ2-5; cdr3_nt: TGTGCCAGCAGCCAACAGTGGGAGACCCAGTACTTC; cdr3_aa: CASSQQWETQYF
clone_size: NA; v_call: TRBV12-5; d_call: NA; j_call: TRBJ1-2; cdr3_nt: TGTGCTAGTGGTTTGCCATACTCGGGTGGCTACACCTTC; cdr3_aa: CASGLPYSGGYTF
clone_size: NA; v_call: TRBV29-1; d_call: NA; j_call: TRBJ1-1; cdr3_nt: TGCAGCGCTTGGCCCCGTCCGGACACTGAAGCTTTCTTT; cdr3_aa: CSAWPRPDTEAFF
clone_size: NA; v_call: TRBV14; d_call: NA; j_call: TRBJ1-1; cdr3_nt: TGTGCCAGCAGCATAGACACTAACACTGAAGCTTTCTTT; cdr3_aa: CASSIDTNTEAFF
clone_size: NA; v_call: TRBV25-1; d_call: TRBD1; j_call: TRBJ2-2; cdr3_nt: TGTGCCAGCAGAGGGACAGGAAGGGCCGGGGAGCTGTTTTTT; cdr3_aa: CASRGTGRAGELFF
clone_size: NA; v_call: TRBV29-1; d_call: TRBD1; j_call: TRBJ1-2; cdr3_nt: TGCAGCGTTCGTACGGCAGGGGGCGATGGCTACACCTTC; cdr3_aa: CSVRTAGGDGYTF
clone_size: NA; v_call: TRBV28; d_call: NA; j_call: TRBJ2-5; cdr3_nt: TGTGCCAGCAGACCGCCTGGACAAACGGGGACCCAGTACTTC; cdr3_aa: CASRPPGQTGTQYF
clone_size: NA; v_call: TRBV7-8; d_call: TRBD1; j_call: TRBJ2-5; cdr3_nt: TGTGCCAGCAGCCGAACCCGGGACAGGGATGCGACCCAGTACTTC; cdr3_aa: CASSRTRDRDATQYF
clone_size: NA; v_call: TRBV7-2; d_call: NA; j_call: TRBJ2-1; cdr3_nt: TGTGCCAGCAGCTCATCGGCCTTCGTAAAGCAGTTCTTC; cdr3_aa: CASSSSAFVKQFF
clone_size: NA; v_call: TRBV5-1; d_call: NA; j_call: TRBJ2-2; cdr3_nt: TGCGCCAGCAGCTTCAGGGATTACACCGGGGAGCTGTTTTTT; cdr3_aa: CASSFRDYTGELFF
clone_size: few; v_call: TRBV29-1; d_call: NA; j_call: TRBJ2-1; cdr3_nt: TGCAGCGTTGCGTCCCTAGTCAATGAGCAGTTCTTC; cdr3_aa: CSVASLVNEQFF
clone_size: NA; v_call: TRBV7-2; d_call: TRBD1; j_call: TRBJ2-7; cdr3_nt: TGTGCCAGCAGCTTACGATGGGACAGGGTAAGCAACGAGCAGTACTTC; cdr3_aa: CASSLRWDRVSNEQYF
clone_size: NA; v_call: TRBV5-1; d_call: TRBD2; j_call: TRBJ2-2; cdr3_nt: TGCGCCAGCAGCGAGGGGACTAGCGGGAGAACCGGGGAGCTGTTTTTT; cdr3_aa: CASSEGTSGRTGELFF
clone_size: few; v_call: TRBV5-8; d_call: TRBD1; j_call: TRBJ2-4; cdr3_nt: TGTGCCAGCAGCACGAAGGGACAGGGGACGCAGAACATTCAGTACTTC; cdr3_aa: CASSTKGQGTQNIQYF
clone_size: few; v_call: TRBV15; d_call: TRBD1; j_call: TRBJ1-2; cdr3_nt: TGTGCCACCAGCAGAAACGGGGTACGGGACAGGGCTAACTATGGCTACACCTTC; cdr3_aa: CATSRNGVRDRANYGYTF
clone_size: once; v_call: TRBV18; d_call: NA; j_call: TRBJ2-7; cdr3_nt: TGTGCCAGCTCACCACTCAGCGACTCCTACGAGCAGTACTTC; cdr3_aa: CASSPLSDSYEQYF
clone_size: NA; v_call: TRBV1; d_call: NA; j_call: TRBJ2-1; cdr3_nt: TGCACCAGCAGCCAAGACCGGACTGACAATGAGCAGTTCTTC; cdr3_aa: CTSSQDRTDNEQFF
clone_size: NA; v_call: TRBV7-9; d_call: NA; j_call: TRBJ2-2; cdr3_nt: TGTGCCAGCAGTGTTGTCGGGGAGCTGTTTTTT; cdr3_aa: CASSVVGELFF
clone_size: NA; v_call: TRBV2; d_call: NA; j_call: TRBJ2-5; cdr3_nt: TGTGCCAGCGGCCGGGAGACCCAGTACTTC; cdr3_aa: CASGRETQYF
clone_size: NA; v_call: TRBV7-9; d_call: NA; j_call: TRBJ2-5; cdr3_nt: TGTGCCAGCAGCCTGACTAGGGGGGAGACCCAGTACTTC; cdr3_aa: CASSLTRGETQYF
clone_size: NA; v_call: TRBV5-6; d_call: NA; j_call: TRBJ2-1; cdr3_nt: TGTGCCAGCAGCTTTCGGGCAGGGTGGGGAAACAATGAGCAGTTCTTC; cdr3_aa: CASSFRAGWGNNEQFF
clone_size: NA; v_call: TRBV28; d_call: NA; j_call: TRBJ2-2; cdr3_nt: TGTGCCAGCAGTTTCCCTCGGGGAAGGGTGAACACCGGGGAGCTGTTTTTT; cdr3_aa: CASSFPRGRVNTGELFF
clone_size: few; v_call: TRBV30; d_call: NA; j_call: TRBJ1-1; cdr3_nt: TGTGCCTGGAGTGTTTTCTGGAACACTGAAGCTTTCTTT; cdr3_aa: CAWSVFWNTEAFF
clone_size: few; v_call: TRBV7-2; d_call: TRBD2; j_call: TRBJ2-7; cdr3_nt: TGTGCCAGCAGCCATCGGGCTAGCGGGAGCTACGAGCAGTACTTC; cdr3_aa: CASSHRASGSYEQYF
clone_size: NA; v_call: TRBV6-1; d_call: TRBD1; j_call: TRBJ2-7; cdr3_nt: TGTGCCAGTGGGCTCCGGGACAGGGGACCCTACGAGCAGTACTTC; cdr3_aa: CASGLRDRGPYEQYF
clone_size: NA; v_call: TRBV7-2; d_call: TRBD1; j_call: TRBJ2-3; cdr3_nt: TGTGCCAGCAGCTCGCAGACAGGGGGCATGGATACGCAGTATTTT; cdr3_aa: CASSSQTGGMDTQYF
clone_size: NA; v_call: TRBV4-1; d_call: NA; j_call: TRBJ2-2; cdr3_nt: TGCGCCAGCAGCCCCGGGATCGCGAACACCGGGGAGCTGTTTTTT; cdr3_aa: CASSPGIANTGELFF
clone_size: few; v_call: TRBV15; d_call: TRBD1; j_call: TRBJ2-1; cdr3_nt: TGTGCCACCAGCAGAGATAGACAGGGGCTCAATGAGCAGTTCTTC; cdr3_aa: CATSRDRQGLNEQFF
clone_size: few; v_call: TRBV11-3; d_call: TRBD2; j_call: TRBJ2-1; cdr3_nt: TGTGCCAGCAGGGGAGGGGTCCACGATGAGCAGTTCTTC; cdr3_aa: CASRGGVHDEQFF
clone_size: few; v_call: TRBV15; d_call: NA; j_call: TRBJ2-4; cdr3_nt: TGTGCCACCAGCAGAGATGGGTGGGTGGACAGTAAAAACATTCAGTACTTC; cdr3_aa: CATSRDGWVDSKNIQYF
clone_size: few; v_call: TRBV19; d_call: NA; j_call: TRBJ1-4; cdr3_nt: TGTGCCAGTCATGGGACTCCAAATGAAAAACTGTTTTTT; cdr3_aa: CASHGTPNEKLFF
clone_size: NA; v_call: TRBV5-1; d_call: TRBD1; j_call: TRBJ2-5; cdr3_nt: TGCGCCAGCAGCCAAGGGACAGATTCTCAAGAGACCCAGTACTTC; cdr3_aa: CASSQGTDSQETQYF
clone_size: few; v_call: TRBV2; d_call: TRBD2; j_call: TRBJ2-3; cdr3_nt: TGTGCTAGTTCGGGTACTAGCGGCACAGATACGCAGTATTTT; cdr3_aa: CASSGTSGTDTQYF
clone_size: few; v_call: TRBV19; d_call: TRBD1; j_call: TRBJ1-5; cdr3_nt: TGTGCCAGTGCACTGACAGGGGGACAGCCCCAGCATTTT; cdr3_aa: CASALTGGQPQHF
clone_size: NA; v_call: TRBV29-1; d_call: NA; j_call: TRBJ2-5; cdr3_nt: TGCAGCGTTGACAGAGCACGGGAGACCCAGTACTTC; cdr3_aa: CSVDRARETQYF
clone_size: few; v_call: TRBV7-8; d_call: NA; j_call: TRBJ1-2; cdr3_nt: TGTGCCAGCAGCGCGGCGGGCGCACCTAACTATGGCTACACCTTC; cdr3_aa: CASSAAGAPNYGYTF
clone_size: NA; v_call: TRBV30; d_call: NA; j_call: TRBJ1-1; cdr3_nt: TGTGCCCGTACCCATGGAGGGAACACTGAAGCTTTCTTT; cdr3_aa: CARTHGGNTEAFF
clone_size: NA; v_call: TRBV7-2; d_call: NA; j_call: TRBJ2-4; cdr3_nt: TGTGCCAGCAGCAAGTACACGGGGGACATTCAGTACTTC; cdr3_aa: CASSKYTGDIQYF
clone_size: few; v_call: TRBV9; d_call: NA; j_call: TRBJ2-3; cdr3_nt: TGTGCCAGCAGCGTAGGGTTGGCAGTCACAGATACGCAGTATTTT; cdr3_aa: CASSVGLAVTDTQYF
clone_size: few; v_call: TRBV9; d_call: NA; j_call: TRBJ2-1; cdr3_nt: TGTGCCAGCAGCGAGGGCCAGGGTAAGAATGAGCAGTTCTTC; cdr3_aa: CASSEGQGKNEQFF
clone_size: few; v_call: TRBV9; d_call: NA; j_call: TRBJ2-3; cdr3_nt: TGTGCCAGCAGCTCATTAGGACGAGCAGATACGCAGTATTTT; cdr3_aa: CASSSLGRADTQYF